This T cell receptor beta chain was found in a study of CD8 T cells in ankylosing spondylitis. Overall study findings and caveats: Peripheral blood held disease-linked clones only at relatively low frequency, and these were CD8+. For ankylosing spondylitis blood, a TCR beta motif of seven to nine highly homologous variants appeared characteristic. Matched synovial fluid from ankylosing spondylitis patients was reported to be enriched for disease-linked clones.

This clonotype turned up a few times. What it binds is not known. Each TCR beta library was made by quantitative 5'-RACE that incorporated molecular barcodes. TCRdb redid the calling of the 5' RACE reads with MiXCR, one entry per CDR3 protein. The data hold about 800,000 distinct CDR3 sequences, with approximately 10% observed a single time. Germline loops: CDR1 SGHTA, CDR2 FQGNSA. The CDR3 loop spans 16 amino acids. V lost 4 bases to trimming and J lost 4 bases, with 19 bases between them. The clonotype was recovered from a male donor with ankylosing spondylitis. The chain employs TRBV7-2 and TRBJ1-1; a weak D match, TRBD1 (6 bases). The sequencing sample was made of blood, either unsorted or a sorted T cell fraction (not recorded which). The DNA for the CDR3 is TGTGCCAGCAGCTACCGACAGGTAAAGGACGTCACTGAAGCTTTCTTT. Residues: CASSYRQVKDVTEAFF.